Below, 29 T cell receptor beta chains from the same sample are listed, as sequenced in a study of cytomegalovirus exposure and HLA in healthy donors. The study ran its PCR with 60 Vbeta and 13 Jbeta primers. Here immunoSEQ multiplex PCR was the method, and the copy in TCRdb shows in-frame clones only, minus some. The sample contains roughly 100,000 clones, over 70% of which appear only once. The sequenced sample consisted of PBMCs. The receptors shown here come from a boy aged 10-17 years in good health and CMV-seronegative.

The V gene is TRBV2, the J gene TRBJ1-5; 8 bases line up with TRBD1. This CDR3 has 15 amino acids. Per the germline V gene, CDR1 is SNHLY and CDR2 is FYNNEI. With V trimmed by 6 bases and J by 1 base, 5 bases remained unmatched. The CDR3: CASRSRTGSNQPQHF. The CDR3 DNA reads TGTGCCAGCAGGTCTCGGACAGGGAGCAATCAGCCCCAGCATTTT.

This chain links TRBV7-9 with TRBJ1-1; no clear D gene. Trimming left V 0 bases short and J 1 base short, with 9 bases between. Germline V gene sequence: CDR1 SEHNR, CDR2 FQNEAQ (reference sequence). The CDR3 extends over 15 amino acids. The CDR3 sequence: CASSLAETGNTEAFF. The CDR3 DNA reads as TGTGCCAGCAGCTTAGCCGAAACGGGGAACACTGAAGCTTTCTTT. Full variable domain (missing parts from reference TRBV7-9 and TRBJ1-1): DTGVSQNPRHKITKRGQNVTFRCDPISEHNRLYWYRQTLGQGPEFLTYFQNEAQLEKSRLLSDRFSAERPKGSFSTLEIQRTEQGDSAMYLCASSLAETGNTEAFFGQGTRLTVV.

This chain uses TRBV11-2 with TRBJ1-5; D ambiguous. V was shortened by 0 bases and J by 7 bases, with 16 bases between the two germline ends. The CDR3 spans 16 residues. Germline V lookup: CDR1 SGHAT, CDR2 FQNNGV. The CDR3 sequence is CASSLEAGPRRQPQHF. The CDR3 DNA reads as TGTGCCAGCAGCTTAGAAGCAGGCCCCAGAAGGCAGCCCCAGCATTTT.

The V call is TRBV2, the J call TRBJ1-1; 12 bases are a match to TRBD1. This CDR3 is built from 18 residues. CDR1 is SNHLY and CDR2 is FYNNEI in the germline V gene. The J segment lost 5 bases and the V segment lost 3 bases, leaving 13 bases of the junction unmatched. CDR3 sequence (DNA): TGTGCCAGCAGTGAGAGAGGGACAGGGGGCTCTAAGGTGACTGAAGCTTTCTTT. It encodes CASSERGTGGSKVTEAFF.

This clone was detected a few times. The chain carries TRBV28 and TRBJ2-2; the D is unclear. CDR3 length: 13 residues. Per germline, CDR1 MDHEN and CDR2 SYDVKM. Deletions cut 8 bases from V and 1 base from J, with 8 bases between. Here the CDR3 DNA reads TGTGCCAGCTCTGGGCGGAACACCGGGGAGCTGTTTTTT. Its protein product is CASSGRNTGELFF.

This rearrangement joins TRBV2 to TRBJ1-1; 9 bases agree with TRBD1. The germline V gene encodes CDR1 SNHLY and CDR2 FYNNEI. The CDR3 totals 15 residues. The V and J ends lost 5 bases and 5 bases, in that order; junction bases with no gene match: 9. The CDR3 sequence is CASSSRRTGVTEAFF. The CDR3 nucleotides read TGTGCCAGCAGTAGCCGGAGGACAGGGGTAACTGAAGCTTTCTTT. Drawing the rest from reference TRBV2 and TRBJ1-1, the complete variable domain is EPEVTQTPSHQVTQMGQEVILRCVPISNHLYFYWYRQILGQKVEFLVSFYNNEISEKSEIFDDQFSVERPDGSNFTLKIRSTKLEDSAMYFCASSSRRTGVTEAFFGQGTRLTVV.

The chain carries TRBV19 and TRBJ1-2, with D maybe TRBD1 (5 bases). Looked up from germline, CDR1 is LNHDA and CDR2 is SQIVND (reference sequence). V shed 3 bases and J shed 3 bases, with 11 bases lying between them. The CDR3 is 14 amino acids. The CDR3 is CASSILGADYGYTF. CDR3 nucleotide sequence: TGTGCCAGTAGTATTTTAGGGGCTGACTATGGCTACACCTTC.

The chain couples TRBV27 to TRBJ2-1; 10 nucleotides match TRBD2. The CDR3 contains 16 residues. The V gene's germline CDR1 is MNHEY and CDR2 SMNVEV (reference sequence). J gave up 1 base and V 5 bases, and 5 bases lay outside the gene matches. The CDR3 nucleotides are TGTGCCAGCAGTCCTGAGCGGGAGGGATCCTACAATGAGCAGTTCTTC. Translated, it gives CASSPEREGSYNEQFF.

Here the CDR3 reads CASSVAIAGGSTDTQYF. CDR3 nucleotide sequence: TGTGCCAGCAGCGTAGCGATAGCGGGGGGCTCAACAGATACGCAGTATTTT. The chain is built from TRBV9 and TRBJ2-3; 10 nucleotides align to TRBD2. Germline V gives CDR1 SGDLS, CDR2 YYNGEE. After removal of 0 bases from V and 3 bases from J, the junction contained 7 bases not matched to a gene. This CDR3 has 17 residues.

The chain joins TRBV5-6 to TRBJ2-3; TRBD1 matches 8 bases. CDR1 SGHDT and CDR2 YYEEEE come from the germline V gene. V shed 7 bases and J 15 bases; nucleotides not matched to a gene: 10. CDR3 length: 11 residues. The CDR3 DNA reads as TGTGCCAGCGTCAAGGGGGACAGGTCTTATTTT. This gives the protein CASVKGDRSYF. The full variable domain, completed using reference TRBV5-6 and TRBJ2-3, is DAGVTQSPTHLIKTRGQQVTLRCSPKSGHDTVSWYQQALGQGPQFIFQYYEEEERQRGNFPDRFSGHQFPNYSSELNVNALLLGDSALYLCASVKGDRSYFGPGTRLTVL.

This chain connects TRBV9 to TRBJ2-5; 9 nucleotides agree with TRBD1. J was trimmed by 3 bases and V by 3 bases; bases with no gene match: 3. CDR3 length equals 14 residues. Germline values: CDR1 SGDLS, CDR2 YYNGEE. The CDR3 DNA sequence: TGTGCCAGCAGCGCCGGACAGGGGAAAGAGACCCAGTACTTC. It specifies CASSAGQGKETQYF.

The chain employs TRBV9 and TRBJ2-1, with TRBD2 as a possible D gene (6 bases). V was shortened by 4 bases and J by 3 bases, with 14 bases between the two germline ends. This CDR3 is built from 15 residues. Per the germline V gene, CDR1 is SGDLS and CDR2 is YYNGEE. Here the CDR3 DNA reads TGTGCCAGCAGCCAAGGAGGGAGTCTCTACAATGAGCAGTTCTTC. Protein: CASSQGGSLYNEQFF.

The chain combines TRBV4-3 with TRBJ2-7, with unresolved D. The CDR3 covers 12 residues. Looked up from germline, CDR1 is LGHNA and CDR2 is YSLEER. Trimming removed 8 bases from V and 1 base from J, with 9 bases in between. CDR3 DNA sequence: TGCGCCAGCCTCGCACAGTCCTACGAGCAGTACTTC. It encodes CASLAQSYEQYF.

The gene calls are TRBV28 and TRBJ1-5; D possibly corresponds to TRBD1 (6 bases). V shed 5 bases and J shed 0 bases, with 11 bases lying between them. The CDR3 runs to 15 residues. Germline V gene sequence: CDR1 MDHEN, CDR2 SYDVKM. CDR3: CASSEGQNSNQPQHF. The CDR3 region has the DNA TGTGCCAGCAGTGAGGGACAAAATAGCAATCAGCCCCAGCATTTT.

In this sample, this clone turned up once. The chain is built from TRBV30 and TRBJ1-2; D is unclear. V lost 4 bases to trimming and J lost 8 bases, with 17 bases between them. Germline V CDR1 and CDR2: GTSNPN, SVGIG (reference sequence). This CDR3 has 13 amino acids. The CDR3 loop is CAWIAGPTRGYTF. The DNA for the CDR3 is TGTGCCTGGATTGCAGGCCCCACAAGGGGCTACACCTTC.

This sequence joins TRBV30 and TRBJ2-1; TRBD2 matches 8 bases. The CDR3 is 15 residues long. The V gene end was trimmed by 3 bases and the J gene end by 7 bases; junction bases not matched to a gene: 11. Looked up from germline, CDR1 is GTSNPN and CDR2 is SVGIG (reference sequence). DNA for the CDR3: TGTGCCTGGAGCTACGTGGGCGGGAGGCGGAATGAGCAGTTCTTC. Its protein product is CAWSYVGGRRNEQFF.

V and J are TRBV19 and TRBJ1-4, with D uncertain. This CDR3 spans 15 amino acids. The germline V and J ends were trimmed by 5 bases and 8 bases, with 18 bases remaining between them. Germline V gives CDR1 LNHDA, CDR2 SQIVND (reference sequence). CDR3 DNA: TGTGCCAGTAGTGCAGCGAGACGCCTAGACGAAAAACTGTTTTTT. This translates into CASSAARRLDEKLFF. Supplemented by reference TRBV19 and TRBJ1-4, the full variable domain reads DGGITQSPKYLFRKEGQNVTLSCEQNLNHDAMYWYRQDPGQGLRLIYYSQIVNDFQKGDIAEGYSVSREKKESFPLTVTSAQKNPTAFYLCASSAARRLDEKLFFGSGTQLSVL.

This chain joins TRBV4-1 and TRBJ1-4; 7 nucleotides agree with TRBD1. Germline V gives CDR1 MGHRA, CDR2 YSYEKL. J lost 5 bases, V lost 1 base, and 4 bases had no gene match. The CDR3 spans 15 residues. CDR3 amino acids: CASSQGQGTNEKLFF. For the CDR3, the DNA is TGCGCCAGCAGCCAAGGACAGGGAACAAATGAAAAACTGTTTTTT.

V usage is TRBV2 and J usage is TRBJ2-7; the D gene is possibly TRBD2 (5 bases). V was pared by 6 bases and J by 2 bases, with 11 bases between. The CDR3 is 13 amino acids. The germline gives CDR1 SNHLY, CDR2 FYNNEI. The CDR3 here is CASRTGIAYEQYF. For the CDR3, the DNA is TGTGCCAGCAGGACGGGAATTGCCTACGAGCAGTACTTC. The full variable domain, rest sourced from reference TRBV2 and TRBJ2-7, is EPEVTQTPSHQVTQMGQEVILRCVPISNHLYFYWYRQILGQKVEFLVSFYNNEISEKSEIFDDQFSVERPDGSNFTLKIRSTKLEDSAMYFCASRTGIAYEQYFGPGTRLTVT.

V usage is TRBV13 and J usage is TRBJ2-7, with a tentative D call TRBD1 (6 bases). This CDR3 is 16 amino acids long. Germline CDR1 reads PRHDT; CDR2 reads FYEKMQ (reference sequence). Trimming cost V 5 bases and J 0 bases, with 17 bases left between them. DNA for the CDR3: TGTGCCAGCAGCCCACAGGGCCTTAGGAGCTCCTACGAGCAGTACTTC. Translation gives CASSPQGLRSSYEQYF. Drawing the rest from reference TRBV13 and TRBJ2-7, the complete variable domain is AAGVIQSPRHLIKEKRETATLKCYPIPRHDTVYWYQQGPGQDPQFLISFYEKMQSDKGSIPDRFSAQQFSDYHSELNMSSLELGDSALYFCASSPQGLRSSYEQYFGPGTRLTVT.

This rearrangement joins TRBV30 to TRBJ2-4; D is possibly TRBD1 (6 bases). Trimming removed 3 bases from V and 9 bases from J, with 18 bases in between. The CDR3 consists of 14 residues. CDR1 and CDR2 (germline): GTSNPN, SVGIG (reference sequence). The CDR3 region is CAWRTKQGLGIQYF. Written as DNA, the CDR3 is TGTGCCTGGAGGACCAAACAGGGTTTGGGCATTCAGTACTTC.

The chain is built from TRBV5-4 and TRBJ1-6, with a weak D call TRBD1 (5 bases). The germline CDR1 and CDR2 sequences are SGHNT and YYREEE (reference sequence). The germline V and J ends were trimmed by 2 bases and 4 bases, with 16 bases remaining between them. CDR3 length equals 17 residues. The CDR3 reads CASSFQIARAYNSPLHF. As DNA, the CDR3 is TGTGCCAGCAGCTTCCAGATTGCCAGGGCGTATAATTCACCCCTCCACTTT.

The chain couples TRBV2 to TRBJ2-1, with a possible D match to TRBD1 (6 bases). Trimming pared 1 base from V and 3 bases from J, leaving 13 bases between. Germline V gene sequence: CDR1 SNHLY, CDR2 FYNNEI. The CDR3 sequence is 16 residues long. CDR3 bases: TGTGCCAGCAGTGAAGGGACAGCCTCTTACTACAATGAGCAGTTCTTC. This gives the protein CASSEGTASYYNEQFF. Full variable domain (missing parts from reference TRBV2 and TRBJ2-1): EPEVTQTPSHQVTQMGQEVILRCVPISNHLYFYWYRQILGQKVEFLVSFYNNEISEKSEIFDDQFSVERPDGSNFTLKIRSTKLEDSAMYFCASSEGTASYYNEQFFGPGTRLTVL.

The V gene is TRBV15, the J gene TRBJ1-1; D not resolved. The CDR3 extends over 13 amino acids. CDR1 is LNHNV, CDR2 YYDKDF, per germline (reference sequence). Trimming cost V 5 bases and J 3 bases, with 10 bases left between them. This CDR3 is CATSPGWDTEAFF. The CDR3 DNA follows: TGTGCCACCAGCCCGGGGTGGGACACTGAAGCTTTCTTT.

This chain links TRBV6-9 with TRBJ2-7, with D possibly TRBD2 on 5 matching bases. V was shortened by 2 bases and J by 1 base, with 15 bases between the two germline ends. Germline CDR1 reads MNHGY; CDR2 reads SVAAGI. This CDR3 region has 16 residues. The CDR3 spells CASSYNPPDFSYEQYF. The CDR3 bases are TGTGCCAGCAGTTATAATCCCCCGGACTTTTCCTACGAGCAGTACTTC.

The chain recombines TRBV28 with TRBJ2-7, with a possible D match to TRBD2 (6 bases). Germline CDR1 is MDHEN and CDR2 is SYDVKM. The CDR3 consists of 14 residues. The V end lost 4 bases, the J end lost 7 bases, and 17 bases lay between the germline ends. CDR3 in DNA: TGTGCCAGCAGTTCGTGGCGGGGAAGGAGGGAGCAGTACTTC. Encoded protein: CASSSWRGRREQYF.

The chain recombines TRBV6-1 with TRBJ1-1; possibly TRBD1 for D (6 bases). CDR1 and CDR2 (germline): MNHNS, SASEGT. V was trimmed by 7 bases and J by 2 bases, leaving 14 bases between them. CDR3 length: 14 residues. In DNA form, the CDR3 reads TGTGCCAGCATGGTCGGGGGGCGTAACACTGAAGCTTTCTTT. It yields the protein CASMVGGRNTEAFF.

The V and J genes are TRBV5-6 and TRBJ2-5, with TRBD1 matching 8 bases. CDR1 and CDR2 from the germline V gene are SGHDT and YYEEEE. The junction had 8 bases not matched to a gene; V was cut back by 2 bases and J by 5 bases. CDR3 length equals 15 residues. The CDR3 spells CASSFPGQEGETQYF. The CDR3 nucleotides are TGTGCCAGCAGCTTCCCGGGACAGGAAGGCGAGACCCAGTACTTC.

This chain joins TRBV28 and TRBJ1-5; D is unresolved. Trimming pared 7 bases from V and 0 bases from J, leaving 4 bases between. Germline V gene data show CDR1 as MDHEN and CDR2 as SYDVKM. The length of the CDR3 is 12 residues. The CDR3 region is CASIYSNQPQHF. In nucleotides, the CDR3 is TGTGCCAGCATTTATAGCAATCAGCCCCAGCATTTT.